This TCR beta chain was sequenced during a study of T cell responses to AZD1222 COVID-19 vaccine. Findings of the study overall: Clonal diversity was possibly underestimated; the donors were predominantly white British and more often female. Vaccine-related CD4 TCRs covered spike, predominating at 160-218 and 743-854. Breadth and depth of Spike-specific TCRs rose after two AZD1222 doses. Repertoire samples came only from after the peak T cell response.

TCRdb's table, derived via immunoSEQ multiplex PCR, lists solely in-frame clones and lacks some. The sample holds about 78,000 clones, just over 90% seen once. Turning to this clone: Antigen: not known.

CDR1 SGHDN and CDR2 FVKESK come from the germline V gene. V was pared by 7 bases and J by 3 bases, with 12 bases between. This CDR3 region has 13 residues. This clonotype was sampled from an adult who received the AZD1222 COVID-19 vaccine. V usage is TRBV14 and J usage is TRBJ1-1; D remains unclear. The source was peripheral blood, collected 28 days after the second AZD1222 dose. Here the CDR3 DNA reads TGTGCCAGCAATCGGGCCGGCTACACTGAAGCTTTCTTT. Its translation is CASNRAGYTEAFF.